The 8 T cell receptor beta chains given below trace back to one sample, sequenced in a study of control samples from healthy donors and cancer patients. Here immunoSEQ multiplex PCR was the method, and the copy in TCRdb shows in-frame clones only, minus some. The sample records over 150,000 clones, 96% being singletons. The sequenced sample consisted of blood. The receptors were sampled from a woman in her twenties or thirties in good health.

The V gene is TRBV5-1, the J gene TRBJ1-1, with D possibly being TRBD1 (5 bases). This CDR3 region has 15 residues. CDR1 and CDR2 from the germline V gene are SGHRS and YFSETQ. The ends were cut back, 0 bases at V and 5 bases at J, with 14 bases in the middle. The CDR3 loop is CASSLEVPGRTEAFF. CDR3 in DNA: TGCGCCAGCAGCTTGGAGGTTCCGGGGCGGACTGAAGCTTTCTTT. Full variable domain (rest looked up from reference TRBV5-1 and TRBJ1-1): KAGVTQTPRYLIKTRGQQVTLSCSPISGHRSVSWYQQTPGQGLQFLFEYFSETQRNKGNFPGRFSGRQFSNSRSEMNVSTLELGDSALYLCASSLEVPGRTEAFFGQGTRLTVV.

This chain joins TRBV6-6 and TRBJ2-4; D gene ambiguous. In germline, CDR1 is MNHNY, CDR2 SVGAGI (reference sequence). The CDR3 spans 14 residues. V was cut by 7 bases and J by 3 bases, with 13 bases left in between. This CDR3 is CASTKGSFKNIQYF. CDR3 DNA: TGTGCCAGCACGAAGGGATCCTTCAAAAACATTCAGTACTTC.

The chain joins TRBV7-9 to TRBJ1-4, with TRBD1 matching 10 bases. This CDR3 has 14 residues. V was pared by 11 bases and J by 5 bases, with 8 bases of the junction left unmatched. CDR1 and CDR2 from the germline V gene are SEHNR and FQNEAQ (reference sequence). CDR3 sequence (DNA): TGTGCCGCCCCGCAGGGACAGGGGAATGAAAAACTGTTTTTT. This translates into CAAPQGQGNEKLFF.

The rearrangement uses TRBV6-5 and TRBJ1-2; maybe TRBD1 (6 bases). The CDR3 covers 14 residues. Germline V gene data show CDR1 as MNHEY and CDR2 as SVGAGI. Trimming shortened V by 6 bases and J by 7 bases, and 18 bases separated the two germline ends. CDR3 sequence: CASSPRGGIGGYTF. Written as DNA, the CDR3 is TGTGCCAGCAGCCCAAGGGGGGGGATCGGTGGCTACACCTTC.

V gene TRBV29-1 combines with J gene TRBJ1-2; no reliable D call. The CDR3 is 12 amino acids. Trimming removed 5 bases at V and 2 bases at J, with 9 bases between. Per the germline V gene, CDR1 is SQVTM and CDR2 is ANQGSEA. The CDR3 loop is CSVLERNYGYTF. Here the CDR3 DNA reads TGCAGCGTTCTTGAGAGGAACTATGGCTACACCTTC. Full variable domain (outside the CDR3, taken from reference TRBV29-1 and TRBJ1-2): SAVISQKPSRDICQRGTSLTIQCQVDSQVTMMFWYRQQPGQSLTLIATANQGSEATYESGFVIDKFPISRPNLTFSTLTVSNMSPEDSSIYLCSVLERNYGYTFGSGTRLTVV.

This clone was seen a single time. This rearrangement joins TRBV28 to TRBJ1-5; 8 nucleotides line up with TRBD1. The junction had 7 bases not matched to a gene; V was cut back by 5 bases and J by 4 bases. The CDR3 runs to 15 residues. The germline CDR1 and CDR2 sequences are MDHEN and SYDVKM. CDR3 amino acids: CASSTDRAGNQPQHF. The CDR3 DNA reads as TGTGCCAGCAGTACGGACAGGGCGGGAAATCAGCCCCAGCATTTT.

The chain recombines TRBV9 with TRBJ1-6, with TRBD1 identical over 7 bases. CDR3 length: 15 residues. CDR1 SGDLS and CDR2 YYNGEE come from the germline V gene. V gave up 2 bases and J gave up 6 bases; unmatched junction bases: 5. CDR3 loop: CASSVEGASNSPLHF. CDR3 nucleotides: TGTGCCAGCAGCGTCGAGGGGGCCTCTAATTCACCCCTCCACTTT.

The chain recombines TRBV7-9 with TRBJ2-1; 12 bases are a match to TRBD2. Unmatched junction bases numbered 5, after V lost 2 bases and J lost 3 bases. In germline, CDR1 is SEHNR, CDR2 FQNEAQ (reference sequence). The CDR3 has 17 residues. As DNA, the CDR3 is TGTGCCAGCAGCTTATCCTCGACTAGCGGGAGCTACAATGAGCAGTTCTTC. Amino acids: CASSLSSTSGSYNEQFF.